The clone carrying this T cell receptor (beta chain) was found once. The V gene lost 1 base and the J gene lost 5 bases, with 11 bases spanning the gap. The germline CDR1 and CDR2 sequences are MNHNS and SASEGT. This CDR3 is 15 amino acids long. These data belong to a study of cytomegalovirus exposure and HLA in healthy donors. A multiplex PCR was run with 60 Vbeta primers and 13 Jbeta primers. Assay: immunoSEQ multiplex PCR; the TCRdb copy retains only in-frame clones and omits some. This sample has under 150,000 clones, with around 72% found just once. The TCR sequence derives from a man aged 35-49 years in good health and CMV-seronegative. The chain combines TRBV6-1 with TRBJ1-4, with D tentatively TRBD1 (5 bases). The sample was PBMCs. In DNA, the CDR3 is TGTGCCAGCAGTGAAGTATGGGGACTGAATGAAAAACTGTTTTTT. It is translated as CASSEVWGLNEKLFF.